This entry concerns a single T cell receptor (beta chain). Under the authors' procedure: Estimation of nucleated cell counts relied on the amplification of reference gene primers. Measured with immunoSEQ multiplex PCR; TCRdb has only the in-frame clones, and not every one. That table gives V, J and clone size, and the DNA gave D and trimming. This sample has approximately 79,000 clones; around 84% occur once, and the top ten carry 20% to 25%. These data come from a study of blood T cell repertoires in COVID-19. On the study more broadly: COVID-19 samples collected from the United States, Italy and Spain covered acute and convalescent phases. Sources were T cells, B-cell-depleted T cells, or PBMCs; the material itself was cDNA or gDNA.

The sequence derives from a woman aged 50 to 60 with acute or convalescent COVID-19. Sequencing used peripheral blood.

CDR3 amino acids: CAISEAGSGNTIYF. The CDR3 DNA reads as TGTGCCATCAGTGAGGCCGGCTCTGGAAACACCATATATTTT. The rearrangement links TRBV10-3 to TRBJ1-3, with no clear D. CDR1 and CDR2 from the germline V gene are ENHRY and SYGVKD. The CDR3 runs 14 residues. V was cut by 2 bases and J by 0 bases, with 5 bases left in between.